The table lists the clone carrying this T cell receptor beta chain with a few counts. What it binds is not known. RNA transcripts served as the template for amplifying TCR beta CDR3 regions. HTBI primers were employed in a first-round RT-PCR of the TCR CDR3. From the multiplex PCR reads, TCRdb called clonotypes with MiXCR, one entry per CDR3 protein. The sample carries about 290,000 distinct CDR3 sequences, roughly 15% recorded once. Patients with uncontrolled infections, other autoimmune diseases, pregnancy or lactation were excluded. The diagnostic basis comprised clinical symptoms, serum thyroxine and TRAb, thyroid ultrasound and orbital computed tomography. Blood sampling occurred at first hyperthyroidism diagnosis, ahead of any ophthalmopathy symptoms. The record originates from a study of T cells in Graves' hyperthyroidism and ophthalmopathy. V was clipped by 6 bases and J by 2 bases; unmatched bases: 8. This CDR3 has 15 residues. From germline, CDR1 is DFQATT and CDR2 SNEGSKA (reference sequence).

Overall study results and limits: Most clonotypes expanded in the thyroid (above 0.001) were also present in blood.

The clonotype originates from a woman aged 30 to 39 with Graves' hyperthyroidism that later progressed to Graves' ophthalmopathy. This sequence joins TRBV20-1 and TRBJ2-3, with 10 bases fitting TRBD2. Sequenced material: blood. The CDR3 reads CSALLAGEDTDTQYF. CDR3 bases: TGCAGTGCCCTGCTAGCGGGAGAGGACACAGATACGCAGTATTTT.